One and the same sample provided the 2 T cell receptor beta chains below, sequenced in a study of blood T cell repertoires in COVID-19. This table comes from immunoSEQ multiplex PCR, and its TCRdb copy is limited to in-frame clones, with some not included. The sample includes about 200,000 clones, 83% seen only once; the top ten take approximately 5%. The specimen sequenced was PBMCs or T cells enriched from blood (not recorded which). These receptors were taken from a woman aged 45-60 years who had been exposed to COVID-19.

The rearrangement uses TRBV6-6 and TRBJ2-5; TRBD2 aligns across 8 bases. From germline, CDR1 is MNHNY and CDR2 SVGAGI (reference sequence). This CDR3 has 13 residues. The V gene end was trimmed by 11 bases and the J gene end by 3 bases; junction bases not matched to a gene: 8. CDR3 nucleotides: TGTGCCTCCAGCGGGGGCGAGGAAGAGACCCAGTACTTC. Its translation is CASSGGEEETQYF.

In this sample, this clone turned up once. The V call is TRBV12-5, the J call TRBJ2-1; 11 positions agree with TRBD2. This CDR3 spans 16 amino acids. From germline, CDR1 is LGHNT and CDR2 FRNRAP. With V trimmed by 7 bases and J by 0 bases, 5 bases remained unmatched. The CDR3 protein is CASAISGGVSYNEQFF. The CDR3 DNA follows: TGTGCTAGTGCCATTAGCGGGGGGGTCTCCTACAATGAGCAGTTCTTC.